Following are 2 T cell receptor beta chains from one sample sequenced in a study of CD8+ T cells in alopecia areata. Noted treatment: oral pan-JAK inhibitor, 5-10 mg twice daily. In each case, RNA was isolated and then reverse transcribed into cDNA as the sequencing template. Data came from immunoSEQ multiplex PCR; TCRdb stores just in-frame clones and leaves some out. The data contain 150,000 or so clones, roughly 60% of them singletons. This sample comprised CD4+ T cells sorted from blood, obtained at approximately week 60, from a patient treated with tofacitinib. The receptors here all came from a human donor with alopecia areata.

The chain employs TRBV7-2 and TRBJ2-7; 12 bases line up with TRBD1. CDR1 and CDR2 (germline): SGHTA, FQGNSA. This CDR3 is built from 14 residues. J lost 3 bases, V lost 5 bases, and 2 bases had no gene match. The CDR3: CASSRDRGRYEQYF. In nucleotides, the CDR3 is TGTGCCAGCAGCCGGGACAGGGGGCGCTACGAGCAGTACTTC.

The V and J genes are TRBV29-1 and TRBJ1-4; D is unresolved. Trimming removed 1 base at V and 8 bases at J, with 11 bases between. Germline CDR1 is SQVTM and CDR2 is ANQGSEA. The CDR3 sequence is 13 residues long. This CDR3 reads CSVEGVYPEKLFF. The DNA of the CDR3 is TGCAGCGTTGAAGGGGTATACCCCGAAAAACTGTTTTTT.